This T cell receptor (beta chain) was recovered during a study of blood T cell repertoires in COVID-19. As for the study in general: Samples taken during acute and convalescent COVID-19 were collected in the United States, Italy and Spain. In each case, the material was cDNA or gDNA derived from T cells, B-cell-depleted T cells, or PBMCs.

The V gene lost 0 bases and the J gene lost 0 bases, with 22 bases spanning the gap. Per the germline V gene, CDR1 is SGHRS and CDR2 is YFSETQ. The CDR3 length is 20 residues. Assay: immunoSEQ multiplex PCR; the TCRdb copy retains only in-frame clones and omits some. The profile shows around 420,000 clones, roughly 90% of them singletons. Those enrolled, adults aged about 18 to 89 years, came from around 24 US areas. The receptor's source is a woman in her 40s with acute COVID-19. Sequencing was carried out using PBMCs or T cells enriched from blood (not recorded which). The chain is built from TRBV5-1 and TRBJ1-3, with D possibly matching TRBD1 (5 bases). CDR3 in DNA: TGCGCCAGCAGCTTGGGTCCCGCGGGACTCAAGCTGTACTCTGGAAACACCATATATTTT. Translated: CASSLGPAGLKLYSGNTIYF.